Listed here are 21 T cell receptor beta chains from one sample, sequenced in a study of PD-1 blockade in classical Hodgkin lymphoma (TCRdb year 2020). In light of the paper, this sample's time point label describes: cycle 4 day 1 (C4D1), after five to seven weeks of nivolumab. All trial patients had relapsed after autologous stem cell transplantation, with cohorts A, B and C differing in prior brentuximab vedotin exposure. Library method: the immunoSEQ multiplex PCR assay. Sourced from immuneACCESS, this table was stored by TCRdb with only in-frame sequences that have V and J called. A share of the clones is absent; for the studies checked, an unresolved V gene accounts for under half, and the remainder has no known explanation. This sample is represented by under 130,000 clones; roughly 89% of them were singletons. 15% to 20% of the sample is held by the ten biggest clonotypes. The sample was peripheral blood mononuclear cells (PBMCs), taken before the fourth cycle of nivolumab. The receptors come from a human donor with classical Hodgkin lymphoma.

This clone came up once. This sequence joins TRBV28 and TRBJ2-3; 7 nucleotides line up with TRBD1. CDR1 is MDHEN, CDR2 SYDVKM, per germline. Trimming took 7 bases from V and 2 from J; bases not matched to a gene: 15. The CDR3 covers 17 residues. CDR3 nucleotides: TGTGCCAGCAAAAGGGGATGGACAGGCTTCTTCACAGATACGCAGTATTTT. Encoded protein: CASKRGWTGFFTDTQYF.

This chain joins TRBV6-5 and TRBJ1-2; D perhaps matches TRBD1 (5 bases). Trimming shortened V by 2 bases and J by 5 bases, and 9 bases separated the two germline ends. There are 13 residues in the CDR3. Germline V gene sequence: CDR1 MNHEY, CDR2 SVGAGI. The CDR3 DNA follows: TGTGCCAGCAGTTACGGGGGAGGGTATGGCTACACCTTC. Its protein is CASSYGGGYGYTF.

V usage is TRBV2 and J usage is TRBJ2-7; TRBD2 matches 11 bases. CDR3 size: 13 residues. The V gene end was trimmed by 11 bases and the J gene end by 3 bases; junction bases not matched to a gene: 6. The germline V gene encodes CDR1 SNHLY and CDR2 FYNNEI. The CDR3 DNA is TGTGCCGGACAGGGACTAGCGGACTACGAGCAGTACTTC. Protein: CAGQGLADYEQYF.

The chain employs TRBV29-1 and TRBJ2-1; D not resolved. The germline V and J ends were trimmed by 4 bases and 8 bases, with 21 bases remaining between them. CDR3 size: 15 residues. Germline lookup yields CDR1 SQVTM and CDR2 ANQGSEA. The CDR3 nucleotides read TGCAGCGTTGTGTCGCTCTCCTGGGCTATCTATGAGCAGTTCTTC. It yields the protein CSVVSLSWAIYEQFF.

This chain uses TRBV7-6 with TRBJ1-1; possibly TRBD1 for D (5 bases). V was shortened by 5 bases and J by 1 base, with 11 bases between the two germline ends. The germline V gene has CDR1 SGHVS and CDR2 FNYEAQ. This CDR3 is 14 amino acids long. The CDR3 loop is CASSPGTANTEAFF. CDR3 nucleotides: TGTGCCAGCAGCCCTGGGACGGCGAACACTGAAGCTTTCTTT.

This chain links TRBV4-2 with TRBJ1-3; D uncertain. Germline V gene data show CDR1 as LGHNA and CDR2 as YNFKEQ. The CDR3 totals 17 residues. V was pared by 2 bases and J by 4 bases, with 18 bases between. CDR3 sequence reads: CASSQILGSDLGNTIYF. The CDR3 DNA is TGTGCCAGCAGCCAAATATTGGGCAGCGACCTAGGAAACACCATATATTTT.

The V and J genes are TRBV5-4 and TRBJ1-1, with unresolved D. CDR1 is SGHNT, CDR2 YYREEE, per germline (reference sequence). Trimming shortened V by 1 base and J by 0 bases, and 7 bases separated the two germline ends. This CDR3 contains 14 residues. CDR3 in DNA: TGTGCCAGCAGCTTGCGGGGTTTGAACACTGAAGCTTTCTTT. Residues: CASSLRGLNTEAFF.

V gene TRBV29-1 combines with J gene TRBJ2-1; 8 bases align to TRBD1. The trim removed 4 bases at V and 1 base at J, leaving 6 bases unmatched. The germline V gene encodes CDR1 SQVTM and CDR2 ANQGSEA. The CDR3 consists of 15 residues. CDR3 protein: CSVVRGTGSYNEQFF. The CDR3 DNA sequence: TGCAGCGTTGTAAGAGGGACAGGTTCCTACAATGAGCAGTTCTTC.

This chain joins TRBV6-5 and TRBJ1-2; D remains ambiguous. CDR1 MNHEY and CDR2 SVGAGI come from the germline V gene. This CDR3 has 13 residues. V was cut by 7 bases and J by 2 bases, with 11 bases left in between. The CDR3 region has the DNA TGTGCCAGCACCGACCCCGGGAACTATGGCTACACCTTC. This encodes CASTDPGNYGYTF.

This chain joins TRBV29-1 and TRBJ1-1; 10 bases are a match to TRBD1. Looked up from germline, CDR1 is SQVTM and CDR2 is ANQGSEA. CDR3 size: 14 residues. The V and J ends lost 4 bases and 3 bases, in that order; junction bases with no gene match: 5. The CDR3 nucleotides read TGCAGCGTTGGGGACAGGGGCCGGTACACTGAAGCTTTCTTT. It yields the protein CSVGDRGRYTEAFF.

The V call is TRBV30, the J call TRBJ2-7, with D perhaps TRBD2 (6 bases). V dropped 0 bases and J dropped 7 bases, with 16 bases sitting between them. Germline V CDR1 and CDR2: GTSNPN, SVGIG (reference sequence). CDR3 length: 14 residues. In DNA, the CDR3 is TGTGCCTGGAGTGTTTCCGGAGGGACCGGAGAGCAGTACTTC. As protein: CAWSVSGGTGEQYF.

This clone has a single count. The genes are TRBV12-5 and TRBJ2-2; perhaps D is TRBD1 or TRBD2 (6 bases each). With 2 bases removed from V and 7 bases from J, the gap between germline ends came to 14 bases. Germline V gene lookup returns CDR1 LGHNT and CDR2 FRNRAP. The CDR3 covers 15 residues. The CDR3 region has the DNA TGTGCTAGTGGTTTGTCGGGGGCTTGGGGCGGGGAGCTGTTTTTT. This translates into CASGLSGAWGGELFF.

The chain links TRBV9 to TRBJ2-1, with D perhaps being TRBD1 or TRBD2 (5 bases each). The CDR3 has 15 amino acids. Trimming pared 5 bases from V and 0 bases from J, leaving 12 bases between. Germline lookup yields CDR1 SGDLS and CDR2 YYNGEE. For the CDR3, the DNA is TGTGCCAGCAGTTTAGATGGGGGCTCCTACAATGAGCAGTTCTTC. This sequence encodes CASSLDGGSYNEQFF.

This sequence joins TRBV5-1 and TRBJ2-3, with TRBD2 matching 8 bases. The CDR3 runs 17 residues. V trimming: 0 bases; J trimming: 6 bases; junction bases outside the gene matches: 12. The germline V gene has CDR1 SGHRS and CDR2 YFSETQ. CDR3 sequence reads: CASSLAASGPVADTQYF. The CDR3 region has the DNA TGCGCCAGCAGCTTGGCCGCTAGCGGGCCGGTAGCGGATACGCAGTATTTT.

This clone appeared a few times. This chain links TRBV4-2 with TRBJ1-2; D gene unclear. Per germline, CDR1 LGHNA and CDR2 YNFKEQ. The CDR3 is 12 residues long. Trimming pared 10 bases from V and 4 bases from J, leaving 13 bases between. CDR3 loop: CATREPGYGYTF. CDR3 coding DNA: TGTGCCACCCGTGAGCCCGGCTATGGCTACACCTTC.

The chain is built from TRBV6-5 and TRBJ2-3; 8 bases are shared with TRBD1. The CDR3 totals 15 residues. CDR1 is MNHEY and CDR2 is SVGAGI in the germline V gene. V was clipped by 2 bases and J by 5 bases; unmatched bases: 6. In DNA form, the CDR3 reads TGTGCCAGCAGTTACGATGGACAGGGAGGAGATACGCAGTATTTT. It specifies CASSYDGQGGDTQYF.

The rearrangement uses TRBV29-1 and TRBJ2-1, with a weak D call TRBD2 (6 bases). V lost 6 bases and J 12 bases, leaving 21 bases between the germline ends. The CDR3 covers 13 residues. The germline V gene has CDR1 SQVTM and CDR2 ANQGSEA. The CDR3 region is CSVVPGLQAGQFF. The CDR3 DNA sequence: TGCAGCGTCGTACCGGGCCTTCAAGCGGGGCAGTTCTTC.

The V and J genes are TRBV28 and TRBJ1-4; a possible D gene is TRBD1 (5 bases). The CDR3 runs 15 residues. Trimming pared 6 bases from V and 5 bases from J, leaving 16 bases between. Germline lookup yields CDR1 MDHEN and CDR2 SYDVKM. CDR3 sequence reads: CASSQAGPANEKLFF. In DNA form, the CDR3 reads TGTGCCAGCAGCCAAGCGGGACCGGCAAATGAAAAACTGTTTTTT.

This clone has just one count. V and J are TRBV5-4 and TRBJ1-2; 8 bases align to TRBD1. From germline, CDR1 is SGHNT and CDR2 YYREEE (reference sequence). The CDR3 has 13 residues. V shed 1 base, J shed 7 bases, and the junction held 3 bases outside the gene matches. Here the CDR3 reads CASSLQGAGGYTF. The CDR3 DNA follows: TGTGCCAGCAGCTTGCAGGGGGCTGGTGGCTACACCTTC. The whole variable domain, remainder taken from reference TRBV5-4 and TRBJ1-2, is ETGVTQSPTHLIKTRGQQVTLRCSSQSGHNTVSWYQQALGQGPQFIFQYYREEENGRGNFPPRFSGLQFPNYSSELNVNALELDDSALYLCASSLQGAGGYTFGSGTRLTVV.

The gene calls are TRBV9 and TRBJ2-3; D ambiguous. Germline lookup yields CDR1 SGDLS and CDR2 YYNGEE. The CDR3 is made up of 13 amino acids. V shed 0 bases and J shed 4 bases, with 6 bases lying between them. Here the CDR3 reads CASSVVQADTQYF. CDR3 in DNA: TGTGCCAGCAGCGTAGTCCAGGCAGATACGCAGTATTTT.

The chain links TRBV2 to TRBJ2-1; 8 nucleotides match TRBD2. Germline V gene lookup returns CDR1 SNHLY and CDR2 FYNNEI. V trimming: 10 bases; J trimming: 8 bases; junction bases outside the gene matches: 10. This CDR3 has 13 amino acids. The CDR3 DNA follows: TGTGCCACCTCTAGCGGGCTTATGGATGAGCAGTTCTTC. It yields the protein CATSSGLMDEQFF.